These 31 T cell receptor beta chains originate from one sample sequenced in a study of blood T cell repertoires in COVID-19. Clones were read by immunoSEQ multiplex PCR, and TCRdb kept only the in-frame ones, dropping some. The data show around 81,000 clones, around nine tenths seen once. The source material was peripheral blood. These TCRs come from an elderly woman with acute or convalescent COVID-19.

CDR3 DNA: TGTGCCAGCAGCTTCGGGGGGAGGGGCACAGATACGCAGTATTTT. Its protein is CASSFGGRGTDTQYF. The genes are TRBV11-3 and TRBJ2-3; 7 bases match TRBD2. The V and J ends lost 3 bases and 1 base, in that order; junction bases with no gene match: 4. Germline values: CDR1 SGHNT, CDR2 YENEEA. The CDR3 runs to 15 residues.

Written as DNA, the CDR3 is TGTGCCAGCAGGACAGGGATGAACACTGAAGCTTTCTTT. Translated, it gives CASRTGMNTEAFF. The rearrangement links TRBV12-3 or TRBV12-4 to TRBJ1-1; 7 bases are a match to TRBD1. Losses at the gene ends were 6 bases for V and 0 bases for J; bases not matched to a gene: 1. The CDR3 runs 13 residues.

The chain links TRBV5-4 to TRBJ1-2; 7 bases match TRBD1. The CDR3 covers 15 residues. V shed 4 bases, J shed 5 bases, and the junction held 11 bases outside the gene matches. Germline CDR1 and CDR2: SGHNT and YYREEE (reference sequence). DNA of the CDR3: TGTGCCAGCAGCCCGGGACAGAGGGATTCTTATGGCTACACCTTC. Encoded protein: CASSPGQRDSYGYTF.

The CDR3 reads CASRLAGGRYEQYF. The CDR3 coding sequence is TGTGCCAGCAGACTAGCGGGAGGGCGGTACGAGCAGTACTTC. The chain carries TRBV25-1 and TRBJ2-7, with TRBD2 matching 13 bases. Germline V lookup: CDR1 MGHDK, CDR2 SYGVNS. This CDR3 spans 14 amino acids. Trimming took 6 bases from V and 4 from J; bases not matched to a gene: 3.

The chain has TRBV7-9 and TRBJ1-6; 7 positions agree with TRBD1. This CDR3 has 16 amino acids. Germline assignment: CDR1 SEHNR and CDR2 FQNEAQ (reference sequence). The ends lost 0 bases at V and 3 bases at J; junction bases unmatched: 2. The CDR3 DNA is TGTGCCAGCAGCTTAGCTACAGGGGTCTATAATTCACCCCTCCACTTT. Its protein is CASSLATGVYNSPLHF.

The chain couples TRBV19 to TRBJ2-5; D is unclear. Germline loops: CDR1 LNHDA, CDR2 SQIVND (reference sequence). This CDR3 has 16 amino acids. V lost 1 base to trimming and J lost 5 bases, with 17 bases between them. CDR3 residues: CASSIGSAPLAETQYF. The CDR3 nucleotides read TGTGCCAGTAGTATAGGGAGCGCCCCCCTCGCGGAGACCCAGTACTTC.

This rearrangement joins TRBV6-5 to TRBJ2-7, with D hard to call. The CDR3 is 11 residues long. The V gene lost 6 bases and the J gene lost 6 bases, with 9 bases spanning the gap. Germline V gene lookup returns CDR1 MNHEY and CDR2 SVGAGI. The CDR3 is CASRASIEQYF. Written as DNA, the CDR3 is TGTGCCAGCAGGGCCTCAATCGAGCAGTACTTC.

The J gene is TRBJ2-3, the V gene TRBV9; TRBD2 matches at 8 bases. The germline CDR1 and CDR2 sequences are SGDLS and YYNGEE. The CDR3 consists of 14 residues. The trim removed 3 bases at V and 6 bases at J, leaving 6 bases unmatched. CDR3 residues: CASSGTGGLDTQYF. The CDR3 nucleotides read TGTGCCAGCAGCGGAACGGGAGGGTTGGATACGCAGTATTTT.

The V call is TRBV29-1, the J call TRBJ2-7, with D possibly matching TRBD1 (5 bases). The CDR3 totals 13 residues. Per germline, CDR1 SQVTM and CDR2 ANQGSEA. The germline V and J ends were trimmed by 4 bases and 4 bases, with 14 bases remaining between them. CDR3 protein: CSVARDQSYEQYF. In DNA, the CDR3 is TGCAGCGTTGCCAGGGATCAGTCTTACGAGCAGTACTTC.

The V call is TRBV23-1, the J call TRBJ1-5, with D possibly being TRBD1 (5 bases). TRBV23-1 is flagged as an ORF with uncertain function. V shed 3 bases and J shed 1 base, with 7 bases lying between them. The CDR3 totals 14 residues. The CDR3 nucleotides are TGCGCCAGCAGTCAGACAGAAAGCAATCAGCCCCAGCATTTT. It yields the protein CASSQTESNQPQHF.

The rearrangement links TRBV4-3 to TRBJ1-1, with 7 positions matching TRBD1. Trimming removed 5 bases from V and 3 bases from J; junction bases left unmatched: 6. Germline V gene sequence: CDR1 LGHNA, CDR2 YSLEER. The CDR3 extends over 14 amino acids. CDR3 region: CASSARDSYTEAFF. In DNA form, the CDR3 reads TGCGCCAGCAGCGCCAGGGACAGCTACACTGAAGCTTTCTTT.

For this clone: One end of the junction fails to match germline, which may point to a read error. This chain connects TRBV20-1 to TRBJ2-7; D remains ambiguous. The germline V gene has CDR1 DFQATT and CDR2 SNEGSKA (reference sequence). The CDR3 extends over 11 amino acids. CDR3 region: CSARDSHEQYF. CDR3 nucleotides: TGCAGTGCTAGAGATAGCCACGAACAGTACTTC.

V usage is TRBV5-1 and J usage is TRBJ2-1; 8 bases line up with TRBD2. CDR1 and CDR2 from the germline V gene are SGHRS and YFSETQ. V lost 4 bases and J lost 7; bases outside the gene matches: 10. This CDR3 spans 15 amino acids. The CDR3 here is CASSILAGPENEQFF. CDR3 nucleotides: TGCGCCAGCAGCATTCTAGCGGGCCCCGAAAATGAGCAGTTCTTC.

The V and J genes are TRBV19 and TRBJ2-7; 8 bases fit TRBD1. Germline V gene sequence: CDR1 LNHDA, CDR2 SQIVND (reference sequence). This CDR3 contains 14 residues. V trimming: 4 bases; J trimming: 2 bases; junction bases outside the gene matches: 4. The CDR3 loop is CASSNTGGPYEQYF. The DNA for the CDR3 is TGTGCCAGTAGTAATACAGGGGGACCCTACGAGCAGTACTTC. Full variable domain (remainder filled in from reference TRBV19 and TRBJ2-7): DGGITQSPKYLFRKEGQNVTLSCEQNLNHDAMYWYRQDPGQGLRLIYYSQIVNDFQKGDIAEGYSVSREKKESFPLTVTSAQKNPTAFYLCASSNTGGPYEQYFGPGTRLTVT.

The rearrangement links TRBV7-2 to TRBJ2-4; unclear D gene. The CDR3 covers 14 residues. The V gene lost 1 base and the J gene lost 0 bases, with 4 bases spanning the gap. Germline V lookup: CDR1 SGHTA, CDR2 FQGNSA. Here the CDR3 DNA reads TGTGCCAGCAGCTTAGAACTAGCCAAAAACATTCAGTACTTC. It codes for CASSLELAKNIQYF.

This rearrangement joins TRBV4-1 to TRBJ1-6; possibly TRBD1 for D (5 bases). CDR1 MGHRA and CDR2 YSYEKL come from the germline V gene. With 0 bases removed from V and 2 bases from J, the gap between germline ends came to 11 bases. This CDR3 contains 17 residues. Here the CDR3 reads CASSQDRKQAYNSPLHF. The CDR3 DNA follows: TGCGCCAGCAGCCAAGATCGAAAACAGGCCTATAATTCACCCCTCCACTTT.

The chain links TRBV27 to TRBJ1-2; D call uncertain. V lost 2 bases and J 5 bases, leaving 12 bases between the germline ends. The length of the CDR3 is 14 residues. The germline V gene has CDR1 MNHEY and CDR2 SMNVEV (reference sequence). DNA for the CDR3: TGTGCCAGCAGTTTAACGGAGGGTGAATATGGCTACACCTTC. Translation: CASSLTEGEYGYTF.

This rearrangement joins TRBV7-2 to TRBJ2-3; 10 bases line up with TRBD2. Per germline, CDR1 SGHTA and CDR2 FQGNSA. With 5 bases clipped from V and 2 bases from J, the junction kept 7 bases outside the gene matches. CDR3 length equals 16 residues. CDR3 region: CASSHLSGGYTDTQYF. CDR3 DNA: TGTGCCAGCAGCCACCTTAGCGGGGGGTACACAGATACGCAGTATTTT.

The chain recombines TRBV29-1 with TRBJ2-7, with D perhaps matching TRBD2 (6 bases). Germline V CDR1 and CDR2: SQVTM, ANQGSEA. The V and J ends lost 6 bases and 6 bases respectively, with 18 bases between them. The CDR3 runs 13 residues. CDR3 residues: CSVETSRLGEQYF. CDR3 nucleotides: TGCAGCGTGGAGACTAGTCGTCTGGGCGAGCAGTACTTC.

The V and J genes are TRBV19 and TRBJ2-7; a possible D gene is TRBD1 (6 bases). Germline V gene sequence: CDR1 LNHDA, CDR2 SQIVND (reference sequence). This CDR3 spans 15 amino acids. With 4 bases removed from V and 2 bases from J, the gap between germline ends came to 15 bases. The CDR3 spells CASSSWTSGAYEQYF. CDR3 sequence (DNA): TGTGCCAGTAGTAGTTGGACTTCAGGGGCCTACGAGCAGTACTTC.

The CDR3 DNA reads as TGTGCCAGCAGTGATCCCGCCCAGCGGGTAATCTACGAGCAGTACTTC. Protein product: CASSDPAQRVIYEQYF. V and J are TRBV2 and TRBJ2-7; D might be TRBD2 (6 bases). The germline CDR1 and CDR2 sequences are SNHLY and FYNNEI. This CDR3 contains 16 residues. The V end was cut by 3 bases, the J end by 3 bases, with 18 bases between.

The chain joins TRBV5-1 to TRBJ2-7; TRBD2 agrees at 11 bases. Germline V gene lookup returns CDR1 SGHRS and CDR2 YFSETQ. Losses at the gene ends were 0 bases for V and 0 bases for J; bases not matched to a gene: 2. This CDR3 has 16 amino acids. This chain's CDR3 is CASSLGTSGFSYEQYF. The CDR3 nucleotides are TGCGCCAGCAGCTTGGGGACTAGCGGGTTCTCCTACGAGCAGTACTTC.

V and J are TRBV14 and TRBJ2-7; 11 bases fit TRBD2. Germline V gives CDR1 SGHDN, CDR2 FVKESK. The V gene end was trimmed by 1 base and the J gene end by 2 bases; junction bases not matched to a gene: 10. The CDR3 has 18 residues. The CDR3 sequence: CASSQVSLAGVITYEQYF. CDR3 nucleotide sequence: TGTGCCAGCAGCCAAGTATCACTAGCGGGGGTTATTACCTACGAGCAGTACTTC.

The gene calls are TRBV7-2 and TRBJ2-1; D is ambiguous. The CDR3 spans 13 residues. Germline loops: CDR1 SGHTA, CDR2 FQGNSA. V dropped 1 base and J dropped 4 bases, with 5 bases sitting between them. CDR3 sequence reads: CASSLETYNEQFF. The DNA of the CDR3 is TGTGCCAGCAGCTTAGAAACATACAATGAGCAGTTCTTC.

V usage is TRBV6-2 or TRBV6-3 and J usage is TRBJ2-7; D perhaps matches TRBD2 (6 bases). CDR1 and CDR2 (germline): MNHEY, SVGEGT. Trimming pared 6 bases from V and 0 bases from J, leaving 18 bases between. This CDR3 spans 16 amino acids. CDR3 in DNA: TGTGCCAGCAGCCCTAGGGGAGGCAGGAGCTCCTACGAGCAGTACTTC. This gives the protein CASSPRGGRSSYEQYF.

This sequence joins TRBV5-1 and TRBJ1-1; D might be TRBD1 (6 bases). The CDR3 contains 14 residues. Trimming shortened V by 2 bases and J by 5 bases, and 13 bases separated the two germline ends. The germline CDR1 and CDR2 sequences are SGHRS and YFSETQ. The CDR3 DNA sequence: TGCGCCAGCAGCTTACTCAGGGGAAAAACTGAAGCTTTCTTT. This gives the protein CASSLLRGKTEAFF.

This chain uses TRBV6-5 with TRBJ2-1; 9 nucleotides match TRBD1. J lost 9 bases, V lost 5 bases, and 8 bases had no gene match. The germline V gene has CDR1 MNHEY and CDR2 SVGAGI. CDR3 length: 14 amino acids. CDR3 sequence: CASSRDRGSGEQFF. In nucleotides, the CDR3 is TGTGCCAGCAGTCGCGACAGGGGGTCTGGTGAGCAGTTCTTC.

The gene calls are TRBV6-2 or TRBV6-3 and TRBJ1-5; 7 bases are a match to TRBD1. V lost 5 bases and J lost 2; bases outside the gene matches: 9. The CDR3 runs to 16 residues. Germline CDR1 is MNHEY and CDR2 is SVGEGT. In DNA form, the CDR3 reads TGTGCCAGCAGTGTACAGGGGTCGGGTGGCAATCAGCCCCAGCATTTT. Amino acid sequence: CASSVQGSGGNQPQHF.

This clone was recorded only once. CDR3 nucleotides: TGCAGCGTTATTTTGCAGGGAGGGTACAATGAGCAGTTCTTC. Translated: CSVILQGGYNEQFF. This sequence joins TRBV29-1 and TRBJ2-1; 7 positions match TRBD2. In germline, CDR1 is SQVTM, CDR2 ANQGSEA. V lost 5 bases to trimming and J lost 4 bases; unmatched junction nucleotides: 8. This CDR3 is built from 14 residues.

The CDR3 DNA sequence: TGCGCCAGCAGCTTAGAGGGACTAGCGGGGCAAGATACGCAGTATTTT. This gives the protein CASSLEGLAGQDTQYF. The chain is built from TRBV5-1 and TRBJ2-3; TRBD2 agrees at 13 bases. V lost 2 bases, J lost 5 bases, and 5 bases stayed unmatched. Germline V lookup: CDR1 SGHRS, CDR2 YFSETQ. This CDR3 is built from 16 residues. Together with reference TRBV5-1 and TRBJ2-3, the CDR3 gives the full variable domain: KAGVTQTPRYLIKTRGQQVTLSCSPISGHRSVSWYQQTPGQGLQFLFEYFSETQRNKGNFPGRFSGRQFSNSRSEMNVSTLELGDSALYLCASSLEGLAGQDTQYFGPGTRLTVL.

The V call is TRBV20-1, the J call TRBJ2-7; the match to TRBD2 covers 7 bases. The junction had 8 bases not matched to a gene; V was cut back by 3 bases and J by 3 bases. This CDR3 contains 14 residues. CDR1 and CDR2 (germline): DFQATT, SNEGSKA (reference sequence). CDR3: CSASVASGSYEQYF. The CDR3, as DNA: TGCAGTGCTAGTGTGGCTAGCGGCAGCTACGAGCAGTACTTC.